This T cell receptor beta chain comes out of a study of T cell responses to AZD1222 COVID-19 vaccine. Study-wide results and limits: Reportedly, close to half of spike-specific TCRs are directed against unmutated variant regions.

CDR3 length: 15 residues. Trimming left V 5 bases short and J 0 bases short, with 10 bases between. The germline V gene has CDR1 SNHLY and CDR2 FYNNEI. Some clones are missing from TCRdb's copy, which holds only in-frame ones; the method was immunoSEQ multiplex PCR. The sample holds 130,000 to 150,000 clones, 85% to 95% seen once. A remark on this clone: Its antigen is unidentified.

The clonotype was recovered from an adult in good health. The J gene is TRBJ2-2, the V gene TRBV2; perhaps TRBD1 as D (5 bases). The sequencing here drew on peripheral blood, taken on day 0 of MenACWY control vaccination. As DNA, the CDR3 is TGTGCCAGCAGTTCACAGGCGCCGAACACCGGGGAGCTGTTTTTT. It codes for CASSSQAPNTGELFF.